A single sample gave rise to the 30 T cell receptor beta chains below, sequenced in a study of graft-versus-host responses after intestinal transplantation. Libraries were prepared by immunoSEQ multiplex PCR; TCRdb keeps only in-frame clonotypes and omits some of them. The sample contains 35,000 to 45,000 clones, approximately 93% of which appear only once. Sequenced material: PBMCs, taken around 720 days after intestinal transplantation. The receptors were sampled from a human patient who received an intestinal transplant, so some T cells may come from the graft donor.

The V and J genes are TRBV5-4 and TRBJ2-7; TRBD2 aligns across 11 bases. V trimming: 5 bases; J trimming: 5 bases; junction bases outside the gene matches: 21. The CDR3 totals 19 residues. In germline, CDR1 is SGHNT, CDR2 YYREEE (reference sequence). CDR3 loop: CASSLHPGLADPLVHEQYF. CDR3 sequence (DNA): TGTGCCAGCAGTTTGCACCCGGGACTAGCGGACCCTCTTGTCCACGAGCAGTACTTC. Supplemented by reference TRBV5-4 and TRBJ2-7, the full variable domain reads ETGVTQSPTHLIKTRGQQVTLRCSSQSGHNTVSWYQQALGQGPQFIFQYYREEENGRGNFPPRFSGLQFPNYSSELNVNALELDDSALYLCASSLHPGLADPLVHEQYFGPGTRLTVT.

The chain links TRBV2 to TRBJ2-1, with 14 bases that match TRBD2. With 4 bases clipped from V and 7 bases from J, the junction kept 0 bases outside the gene matches. The germline V gene encodes CDR1 SNHLY and CDR2 FYNNEI. The CDR3 loop spans 14 amino acids. CDR3 region: CASSGTSGRNEQFF. CDR3 DNA sequence: TGTGCCAGCAGTGGGACTAGCGGGAGGAATGAGCAGTTCTTC.

As concerns this clone: A junction end diverges from the germline sequence, so it may reflect a read error. This chain joins TRBV25-1 and TRBJ1-6; unclear D gene. CDR3 length equals 14 residues. The germline V gene encodes CDR1 MGHDK and CDR2 SYGVNS. The CDR3 region is CASSEFINNSPLHF. The CDR3 DNA sequence: TGTGCCAGCAGTGAATTTATTAATAACTCACCCCTCCACTTT.

The CDR3 sequence: CSVDIGQGGEKLFF. As DNA, the CDR3 is TGCAGCGTAGATATAGGACAGGGTGGTGAAAAACTGTTTTTT. The chain is built from TRBV29-1 and TRBJ1-4; the match to TRBD1 covers 8 bases. Trimming at V came to 6 bases and at J to 7 bases, leaving 10 bases not matched to a gene. CDR1 and CDR2 from the germline V gene are SQVTM and ANQGSEA. CDR3 length: 14 residues.

This clone was seen only once. V usage is TRBV6-5 and J usage is TRBJ2-1, with unresolved D. The CDR3 loop spans 13 amino acids. The V gene lost 2 bases and the J gene lost 10 bases, with 12 bases spanning the gap. CDR1 is MNHEY, CDR2 SVGAGI, per germline. The CDR3 DNA reads TGTGCCAGCAGTTACCTTGGGGATGGGGAGCAGTTCTTC. As protein: CASSYLGDGEQFF.

The table lists this clone with a count of one. CDR3 DNA: TGTGCCAGCAGCCTAAGAGGCGGCTATGGCTACACCTTC. This sequence encodes CASSLRGGYGYTF. The chain is built from TRBV5-6 and TRBJ1-2; unclear D gene. The ends were cut back, 4 bases at V and 4 bases at J, with 11 bases in the middle. Germline-derived CDR1 and CDR2 are SGHDT and YYEEEE. The CDR3 is 13 residues long.

This chain joins TRBV11-2 and TRBJ1-2; a possible D gene is TRBD1 (5 bases). Trimming left V 2 bases short and J 8 bases short, with 18 bases between. This CDR3 has 15 amino acids. CDR1 is SGHAT, CDR2 FQNNGV, per germline. The CDR3 DNA reads as TGTGCCAGCAGCTTAATCTCAGCAGGGCAGGGAGGCTACACCTTC. Translating gives CASSLISAGQGGYTF.

The rearrangement uses TRBV2 and TRBJ2-1; D possibly corresponds to TRBD1 (6 bases). Germline CDR1 SNHLY, CDR2 FYNNEI. V was clipped by 9 bases and J by 7 bases, with 10 bases between them. The CDR3 consists of 11 residues. CDR3 nucleotide sequence: TGTGCCAGGGGAAGGGGGAATGAGCAGTTCTTC. Amino acids: CARGRGNEQFF.

This clone came up a few times. CDR3 sequence reads: CAIPPGQRNQPQHF. In nucleotides, the CDR3 is TGTGCCATCCCGCCGGGTCAAAGAAATCAGCCCCAGCATTTT. V gene TRBV10-3 combines with J gene TRBJ1-5, with unresolved D. CDR1 and CDR2 from the germline V gene are ENHRY and SYGVKD. V was shortened by 8 bases and J by 4 bases, with 15 bases between the two germline ends. The CDR3 consists of 14 residues.

As to this clone: This same CDR3 is encoded by further DNA sequences in the sample. The V gene is TRBV9, the J gene TRBJ2-2, with D unclear. V was clipped by 2 bases and J by 4 bases, with 6 bases between them. The CDR3 has 13 amino acids. CDR1 SGDLS and CDR2 YYNGEE come from the germline V gene. As DNA, the CDR3 is TGTGCCAGCAGCGTCGGTGGCACCGGGGAGCTGTTTTTT. It translates to CASSVGGTGELFF. Full variable domain (rest looked up from reference TRBV9 and TRBJ2-2): DSGVTQTPKHLITATGQRVTLRCSPRSGDLSVYWYQQSLDQGLQFLIQYYNGEERAKGNILERFSAQQFPDLHSELNLSSLELGDSALYFCASSVGGTGELFFGEGSRLTVL.

The chain has TRBV2 and TRBJ2-1; 9 nucleotides match TRBD2. Germline assignment: CDR1 SNHLY and CDR2 FYNNEI. CDR3 length: 17 residues. With V trimmed by 11 bases and J by 3 bases, 17 bases remained unmatched. CDR3 sequence (DNA): TGTGCCGCCAGCGGGGCTAGCGGGGTACTAAACTACAATGAGCAGTTCTTC. Amino acids: CAASGASGVLNYNEQFF.

This clone was seen more than once but under ten times. In DNA, the CDR3 is TGCGCCAGCAGCCAAGATATGTGGGGGGACCTCACCGGGGAGCTGTTTTTT. Its protein product is CASSQDMWGDLTGELFF. The V call is TRBV4-1, the J call TRBJ2-2; a weak D match, TRBD2 (6 bases). The germline V gene has CDR1 MGHRA and CDR2 YSYEKL. The CDR3 is made up of 17 amino acids. Trimming pared 0 bases from V and 4 bases from J, leaving 15 bases between.

The gene calls are TRBV2 and TRBJ1-2, with 7 bases identical to TRBD1. The CDR3 is made up of 15 amino acids. The V and J ends lost 6 bases and 8 bases, in that order; junction bases with no gene match: 15. The germline CDR1 and CDR2 sequences are SNHLY and FYNNEI. The DNA for the CDR3 is TGTGCCAGCAGAACTATAGGGAGACAGGGATGGGGCTACACCTTC. Protein sequence: CASRTIGRQGWGYTF.

The rearrangement joins TRBV10-3 to TRBJ1-1, with TRBD1 as a possible D gene (6 bases). V lost 7 bases and J lost 3, with 18 bases in between. The CDR3 has 15 amino acids. Germline V gene data show CDR1 as ENHRY and CDR2 as SYGVKD. Written as DNA, the CDR3 is TGTGCCATCACACAGGGAATGCGATTGGACACTGAAGCTTTCTTT. Amino acid sequence: CAITQGMRLDTEAFF.

This sequence joins TRBV28 and TRBJ2-2; D is perhaps TRBD2 (5 bases). CDR3 length: 14 amino acids. The V gene lost 7 bases and the J gene lost 6 bases, with 15 bases spanning the gap. Germline V gene lookup returns CDR1 MDHEN and CDR2 SYDVKM. The CDR3 loop reads CASTSAGRAGELFF. CDR3 bases: TGTGCCAGCACCTCCGCGGGCCGCGCCGGGGAGCTGTTTTTT.

The chain recombines TRBV7-9 with TRBJ2-1, with a weak D call TRBD2 (6 bases). Germline assignment: CDR1 SEHNR and CDR2 FQNEAQ (reference sequence). This CDR3 comprises 15 residues. The V end lost 4 bases, the J end lost 5 bases, and 15 bases lay between the germline ends. The CDR3 sequence is CASSSGPGTDNEQFF. DNA of the CDR3: TGTGCCAGCAGCTCCGGCCCCGGGACTGACAATGAGCAGTTCTTC. Looking up the rest from reference TRBV7-9 and TRBJ2-1 gives the full variable domain: DTGVSQNPRHKITKRGQNVTFRCDPISEHNRLYWYRQTLGQGPEFLTYFQNEAQLEKSRLLSDRFSAERPKGSFSTLEIQRTEQGDSAMYLCASSSGPGTDNEQFFGPGTRLTVL.

For the CDR3, the DNA is TGTGCCAGTAGTCGGCAGGGAAGGGATCAAGAGACCCAGTACTTC. It codes for CASSRQGRDQETQYF. The V gene is TRBV19, the J gene TRBJ2-5; perhaps TRBD1 as D (5 bases). Germline CDR1 is LNHDA and CDR2 is SQIVND (reference sequence). V shed 5 bases and J shed 2 bases, with 15 bases lying between them. This CDR3 region has 15 residues.

With respect to this clone: The same CDR3 is also encoded by other DNA sequences in this sample. J is TRBJ2-3 and V is TRBV19, with 8 bases aligning to TRBD2. CDR1 is LNHDA, CDR2 SQIVND, per germline (reference sequence). This CDR3 has 15 residues. With 2 bases clipped from V and 2 bases from J, the junction kept 3 bases outside the gene matches. This chain's CDR3 is CASSIRGGDTDTQYF. In DNA form, the CDR3 reads TGTGCCAGTAGTATACGGGGGGGGGACACAGATACGCAGTATTTT. The complete variable domain, with remaining parts taken from reference TRBV19 and TRBJ2-3, reads DGGITQSPKYLFRKEGQNVTLSCEQNLNHDAMYWYRQDPGQGLRLIYYSQIVNDFQKGDIAEGYSVSREKKESFPLTVTSAQKNPTAFYLCASSIRGGDTDTQYFGPGTRLTVL.

This clone turned up a few times. V gene TRBV21-1 combines with J gene TRBJ1-1. TRBV21-1 is a listed pseudogene. This CDR3 has 12 residues. The CDR3 sequence: CASSPLKVKAFF. The CDR3 DNA sequence: TGTGCCAGCAGCCCCCTAAAAGTGAAAGCTTTCTTT.

The CDR3 is CASSPYSGGSPYNEQFF. The CDR3 coding sequence is TGTGCCAGCAGTCCCTACAGCGGGGGGTCCCCCTACAATGAGCAGTTCTTC. The chain joins TRBV27 to TRBJ2-1; 9 bases map to TRBD2. The V segment lost 5 bases and the J segment 2 bases; nucleotides outside the gene matches: 10. The CDR3 spans 17 residues. The germline V gene has CDR1 MNHEY and CDR2 SMNVEV (reference sequence).

This chain joins TRBV7-3 and TRBJ1-1, with 7 bases matching TRBD1. Germline assignment: CDR1 SGHTA and CDR2 FQGTGA. The CDR3 loop spans 14 amino acids. Germline trimming cut 3 bases from V and 4 bases from J; bases unmatched to any gene: 5. The CDR3 nucleotides read TGTGCCAGCAGCTTTAAACAGGGGTGCACTGAAGCTTTCTTT. This translates into CASSFKQGCTEAFF.

The V and J genes are TRBV5-4 and TRBJ2-2; D gene ambiguous. Trimming removed 4 bases at V and 1 base at J, with 14 bases between. The CDR3 totals 16 residues. Germline loops: CDR1 SGHNT, CDR2 YYREEE (reference sequence). The CDR3 is CASSQDSRQNTGELFF. DNA of the CDR3: TGTGCCAGCAGCCAAGATTCCCGACAGAACACCGGGGAGCTGTTTTTT.

The chain links TRBV28 to TRBJ1-1; TRBD1 is a possible D gene (6 bases). Trimming shortened V by 3 bases and J by 0 bases, and 8 bases separated the two germline ends. The CDR3 extends over 14 amino acids. The germline V gene encodes CDR1 MDHEN and CDR2 SYDVKM. CDR3 nucleotides: TGTGCCAGCAGTTTGGGGGCGATGAACACTGAAGCTTTCTTT. Amino acid sequence: CASSLGAMNTEAFF. Full variable domain (missing parts from reference TRBV28 and TRBJ1-1): DVKVTQSSRYLVKRTGEKVFLECVQDMDHENMFWYRQDPGLGLRLIYFSYDVKMKEKGDIPEGYSVSREKKERFSLILESASTNQTSMYLCASSLGAMNTEAFFGQGTRLTVV.

The genes are TRBV2 and TRBJ2-1, with TRBD2 matching over 12 bases. Per the germline V gene, CDR1 is SNHLY and CDR2 is FYNNEI. The CDR3 sequence is 14 residues long. The V and J ends lost 6 bases and 6 bases, in that order; junction bases with no gene match: 3. The CDR3 reads CASSMGLAGNEQFF. The CDR3 nucleotides read TGTGCCAGCAGCATGGGACTAGCGGGCAATGAGCAGTTCTTC.

J is TRBJ2-7 and V is TRBV11-2; the match to TRBD1 covers 9 bases. Germline-derived CDR1 and CDR2 are SGHAT and FQNNGV. After removal of 7 bases from V and 0 bases from J, the junction contained 7 bases not matched to a gene. This CDR3 has 15 amino acids. Written as DNA, the CDR3 is TGTGCCAGCACCAGACAGGGGGGACTCTCCTACGAGCAGTACTTC. Amino acid sequence: CASTRQGGLSYEQYF.

This chain links TRBV7-9 with TRBJ1-2; D possibly corresponds to TRBD1 (6 bases). Germline CDR1 SEHNR, CDR2 FQNEAQ (reference sequence). The CDR3 loop spans 13 amino acids. V lost 3 bases to trimming and J lost 8 bases, with 13 bases between them. CDR3 amino acids: CASSFGGEGGYTF. In nucleotides, the CDR3 is TGTGCCAGCAGCTTTGGGGGCGAGGGGGGCTACACCTTC.

The rearrangement uses TRBV4-1 and TRBJ1-2; unclear D gene. The CDR3 spans 15 residues. Germline loops: CDR1 MGHRA, CDR2 YSYEKL. Trimming stripped 1 base from V and 0 bases from J, with 9 bases between. CDR3 sequence (DNA): TGCGCCAGCAGCCAAGCGACATCAGCTAACTATGGCTACACCTTC. Residues: CASSQATSANYGYTF.

The chain recombines TRBV11-2 with TRBJ1-6; D is uncertain. CDR3 length equals 13 residues. V shed 5 bases and J shed 7 bases, with 9 bases lying between them. Germline V CDR1 and CDR2: SGHAT, FQNNGV. The CDR3 DNA reads TGTGCCAGCAGCCCTTATAGAAATTCACCCCTCCACTTT. Protein: CASSPYRNSPLHF. The variable domain in full, with the rest retrieved from reference TRBV11-2 and TRBJ1-6, is EAGVAQSPRYKIIEKRQSVAFWCNPISGHATLYWYQQILGQGPKLLIQFQNNGVVDDSQLPKDRFSAERLKGVDSTLKIQPAKLEDSAVYLCASSPYRNSPLHFGNGTRLTVT.

The chain links TRBV7-9 to TRBJ2-7, with 7 positions matching TRBD2. Per germline, CDR1 SEHNR and CDR2 FQNEAQ (reference sequence). Losses at the gene ends were 5 bases for V and 1 base for J; bases not matched to a gene: 5. This CDR3 has 14 amino acids. CDR3 nucleotide sequence: TGTGCCAGCAGCACATCGCGGGGGTCCTACGAGCAGTACTTC. Residues: CASSTSRGSYEQYF.

V is TRBV5-1 and J is TRBJ1-4; unclear D gene. V lost 5 bases, J lost 8 bases, and 16 bases lay in between. The CDR3 is made up of 14 amino acids. The germline CDR1 and CDR2 sequences are SGHRS and YFSETQ. The DNA for the CDR3 is TGCGCCAGCAGACGCGATCCTGTGGGAGAAAAACTGTTTTTT. Protein sequence: CASRRDPVGEKLFF. Supplemented by reference TRBV5-1 and TRBJ1-4, the full variable domain reads KAGVTQTPRYLIKTRGQQVTLSCSPISGHRSVSWYQQTPGQGLQFLFEYFSETQRNKGNFPGRFSGRQFSNSRSEMNVSTLELGDSALYLCASRRDPVGEKLFFGSGTQLSVL.